Listed below are T cell receptor beta chains from one sample, sequenced in a study of Ad26.COV2.S vaccination and SARS-CoV-2 variants. TCRdb keeps only in-frame clones here, not all; method: immunoSEQ multiplex PCR. Of about 680,000 clones listed, about 89% were seen once; the top ten hold about 1.5%. Material: peripheral blood, obtained in a trial of Ad26.COV2.S vaccine versus placebo. These receptors came from a person aged 18-60 years who received the Ad26.COV2.S COVID-19 vaccine or a placebo. The CDR3 runs from the conserved cysteine through the conserved F or W. Fields, in order: J gene, V gene, clone size, D gene, CDR3 protein, CDR3 DNA. A D gene is named only where the DNA matches it firmly. Size tells how often a clone was seen (once, few, many) or the class of an expanded clone, and some rows leave it out.

J: TRBJ1-2
V: TRBV3-1/TRBV3-2
size: NA
D: NA
CDR3: CASSDLTGFSYGYTF
DNA: TGTGCCAGCAGCGACCTCACAGGGTTCTCCTATGGCTACACCTTC

J: TRBJ2-3
V: TRBV12-3/TRBV12-4
size: NA
D: NA
CDR3: CASLDSGRDTQYF
DNA: TGTGCCTCCCTTGACTCGGGTAGAGATACGCAGTATTTT

J: TRBJ2-7
V: TRBV5-5
size: NA
D: TRBD2
CDR3: CASSYMGLDSYEQYF
DNA: TGTGCCAGCAGCTACATGGGACTAGACTCCTACGAGCAGTACTTC

J: TRBJ2-7
V: TRBV10-1
size: few
D: NA
CDR3: CASSRSTTYEQYF
DNA: TGCGCCAGCAGTAGGAGTACGACCTACGAGCAGTACTTC

J: TRBJ2-5
V: TRBV6-5
size: NA
D: TRBD1
CDR3: CASSYSYRGETQYF
DNA: TGTGCCAGCAGTTACTCCTACAGGGGGGAGACCCAGTACTTC

J: TRBJ2-7
V: TRBV5-4
size: NA
D: TRBD1
CDR3: CASSLRQGSYEQYF
DNA: TGTGCCAGCAGCTTAAGACAGGGATCCTACGAGCAGTACTTC

J: TRBJ2-1
V: TRBV2
size: NA
D: NA
CDR3: CASMAGLYNEQFF
DNA: TGTGCCAGCATGGCGGGCCTCTACAATGAGCAGTTCTTC

J: TRBJ1-3
V: TRBV5-4
size: NA
D: NA
CDR3: CASSSQLGNTIYF
DNA: TGTGCCAGCAGCTCCCAACTCGGAAACACCATATATTTT

J: TRBJ1-5
V: TRBV15
size: NA
D: NA
CDR3: CATSRDSRPQHF
DNA: TGTGCCACCAGCAGAGATTCACGGCCCCAGCATTTT

J: TRBJ2-7
V: TRBV7-9
size: NA
D: TRBD1
CDR3: CASSLRRSGTGSYEQYF
DNA: TGTGCCAGCAGCTTAAGACGGTCGGGGACAGGGTCCTACGAGCAGTACTTC

J: TRBJ1-2
V: TRBV19
size: NA
D: NA
CDR3: CASSILTPKGYGYTF
DNA: TGTGCCAGTAGTATCTTAACGCCTAAGGGCTATGGCTACACCTTC

J: TRBJ2-4
V: TRBV3-1/TRBV3-2
size: NA
D: NA
CDR3: CASSRTENIQYF
DNA: TGTGCCAGCAGCCGGACCGAAAACATTCAGTACTTC

J: TRBJ2-6
V: TRBV18
size: NA
D: NA
CDR3: CASSLTGLSGANVLTF
DNA: TGTGCCAGCTCACTAACCGGGCTCTCTGGGGCCAACGTCCTGACTTTC

J: TRBJ2-2
V: TRBV5-1
size: NA
D: NA
CDR3: CASSFPGNRELFF
DNA: TGCGCCAGCAGCTTCCCAGGGAACAGGGAGCTGTTTTTT

J: TRBJ1-5
V: TRBV6-1
size: NA
D: TRBD1
CDR3: CASSEGSTPGQRSNQPQHF
DNA: TGTGCCAGCAGTGAAGGAAGCACTCCGGGACAGAGGAGCAATCAGCCCCAGCATTTT

J: TRBJ1-3
V: TRBV30
size: NA
D: NA
CDR3: CAWSDGGPGNTIYF
DNA: TGTGCCTGGAGTGATGGGGGGCCAGGAAACACCATATATTTT

J: TRBJ1-1
V: TRBV19
size: few
D: TRBD1
CDR3: CASSIQGVVTEAFF
DNA: TGTGCCAGTAGTATTCAGGGGGTGGTCACTGAAGCTTTCTTT

J: TRBJ1-1
V: TRBV6-5
size: NA
D: TRBD1
CDR3: CASREGTENTEAFF
DNA: TGTGCCAGCAGAGAGGGGACAGAGAACACTGAAGCTTTCTTT

J: TRBJ2-6
V: TRBV18
size: NA
D: TRBD1
CDR3: CASSLGQGLGANVLTF
DNA: TGTGCCAGCTCACTGGGACAGGGTTTAGGGGCCAACGTCCTGACTTTC

J: TRBJ1-1
V: TRBV7-9
size: NA
D: TRBD1
CDR3: CASSQGGSYTEAFF
DNA: TGTGCCAGCAGCCAGGGGGGGTCGTACACTGAAGCTTTCTTT

J: TRBJ2-5
V: TRBV24-1
size: NA
D: NA
CDR3: CATSDSGETQYF
DNA: TGTGCCACTAGTGATTCAGGGGAGACCCAGTACTTC

J: TRBJ2-7
V: TRBV5-4
size: NA
D: TRBD2
CDR3: CASSLGLAEITYEQYF
DNA: TGTGCCAGCAGCCTAGGACTAGCGGAGATAACCTACGAGCAGTACTTC

J: TRBJ2-3
V: TRBV14
size: once
D: TRBD2
CDR3: CASSQDSGLAGTSTDTQYF
DNA: TGTGCCAGCAGCCAAGACTCGGGACTAGCGGGGACTAGCACAGATACGCAGTATTTT

J: TRBJ1-4
V: TRBV7-9
size: once
D: NA
CDR3: CASSFSGSNEKLFF
DNA: TGTGCCAGCAGCTTTTCAGGGTCTAATGAAAAACTGTTTTTT

J: TRBJ2-1
V: TRBV6-6
size: NA
D: TRBD1
CDR3: CASSTTGVLGFF
DNA: TGTGCCAGCAGTACCACAGGGGTGTTAGGGTTCTTC

J: TRBJ1-4
V: TRBV25-1
size: NA
D: TRBD1
CDR3: CASSELTGGEKLFF
DNA: TGTGCCAGCAGTGAATTGACAGGGGGTGAAAAACTGTTTTTT

J: TRBJ2-5
V: TRBV7-8
size: NA
D: TRBD1
CDR3: CASSLGRDRARETQYF
DNA: TGTGCCAGCAGCTTAGGCCGGGACAGGGCTCGGGAGACCCAGTACTTC

J: TRBJ2-7
V: TRBV29-1
size: NA
D: NA
CDR3: CSVGGVSYEQYF
DNA: TGCAGCGTTGGGGGAGTTTCGTACGAGCAGTACTTC

J: TRBJ1-2
V: TRBV4-3
size: NA
D: TRBD1
CDR3: CASSQAVTGGSYGYTF
DNA: TGCGCCAGCAGCCAAGCAGTGACAGGGGGCTCTTATGGCTACACCTTC

J: TRBJ1-2
V: TRBV25-1
size: NA
D: NA
CDR3: CASSRQSNYGYTF
DNA: TGTGCCAGCAGTCGACAGTCTAACTATGGCTACACCTTC

J: TRBJ2-3
V: TRBV19
size: NA
D: NA
CDR3: CASSIGKRGTDTQYF
DNA: TGTGCCAGTAGTATTGGGAAGCGCGGCACAGATACGCAGTATTTT

J: TRBJ1-6
V: TRBV7-9
size: once
D: TRBD1
CDR3: CASSLARTGTNSPLHF
DNA: TGTGCCAGCAGCTTAGCTAGGACAGGGACCAATTCACCCCTCCACTTT

J: TRBJ1-2
V: TRBV5-6
size: NA
D: NA
CDR3: CASSPAGLWGYTF
DNA: TGTGCCAGCAGCCCTGCAGGCCTCTGGGGCTACACCTTC

J: TRBJ2-1
V: TRBV4-1
size: NA
D: NA
CDR3: CASSQRGRQGNEQFF
DNA: TGCGCCAGCAGCCAGAGGGGGAGGCAGGGTAATGAGCAGTTCTTC

J: TRBJ1-5
V: TRBV6-2/TRBV6-3
size: few
D: TRBD1
CDR3: CASSSETGTVSNQPQHF
DNA: TGTGCCAGCAGTTCTGAAACCGGGACAGTTTCAAATCAGCCCCAGCATTTT

J: TRBJ2-7
V: TRBV13
size: once
D: NA
CDR3: CASRVQGGHEQYF
DNA: TGTGCCAGCAGAGTACAGGGAGGGCACGAGCAGTACTTC

J: TRBJ1-2
V: TRBV21-1
size: few
D: NA
CDR3: CAVFCACGYTF
DNA: TGTGCCGTGTTCTGTGCTTGTGGCTACACCTTC

J: TRBJ2-1
V: TRBV20-1
size: NA
D: NA
CDR3: CSAGDHNEQFF
DNA: TGCAGTGCTGGGGACCACAATGAGCAGTTCTTC

J: TRBJ2-3
V: TRBV5-1
size: NA
D: TRBD1
CDR3: CASSLSPDRVLTDTQYF
DNA: TGCGCCAGCAGCTTGTCCCCCGACAGGGTCCTCACAGATACGCAGTATTTT

J: TRBJ2-7
V: TRBV12-3/TRBV12-4
size: NA
D: TRBD2
CDR3: CASRLANGDEQYF
DNA: TGTGCCAGCAGACTAGCGAATGGCGACGAGCAGTACTTC

J: TRBJ2-1
V: TRBV30
size: NA
D: NA
CDR3: CAWRGGTVSYNEQFF
DNA: TGTGCCTGGAGGGGCGGGACGGTCTCCTACAATGAGCAGTTCTTC

J: TRBJ2-5
V: TRBV5-1
size: once
D: TRBD1
CDR3: CASSLSTDREETQYF
DNA: TGCGCCAGCAGCTTGTCAACGGACAGGGAAGAGACCCAGTACTTC

J: TRBJ2-2
V: TRBV2
size: NA
D: NA
CDR3: CASSETSRVVAGELFF
DNA: TGTGCCAGCAGTGAGACAAGTAGGGTGGTGGCCGGGGAGCTGTTTTTT

J: TRBJ2-1
V: TRBV6-5
size: NA
D: NA
CDR3: CASTGYNEQFF
DNA: TGTGCCAGCACGGGCTACAATGAGCAGTTCTTC

J: TRBJ2-5
V: TRBV7-8
size: NA
D: NA
CDR3: CASSLGRWEDGTQYF
DNA: TGTGCCAGCAGCTTAGGGAGATGGGAGGATGGGACCCAGTACTTC

J: TRBJ2-5
V: TRBV2
size: NA
D: TRBD2
CDR3: CASRDSGGSRIETQYF
DNA: TGTGCCAGCAGGGATAGCGGGGGGTCGAGAATCGAGACCCAGTACTTC

J: TRBJ1-4
V: TRBV6-6
size: NA
D: NA
CDR3: CASLPGEYEKLFF
DNA: TGTGCCAGCTTACCGGGGGAGTATGAAAAACTGTTTTTT